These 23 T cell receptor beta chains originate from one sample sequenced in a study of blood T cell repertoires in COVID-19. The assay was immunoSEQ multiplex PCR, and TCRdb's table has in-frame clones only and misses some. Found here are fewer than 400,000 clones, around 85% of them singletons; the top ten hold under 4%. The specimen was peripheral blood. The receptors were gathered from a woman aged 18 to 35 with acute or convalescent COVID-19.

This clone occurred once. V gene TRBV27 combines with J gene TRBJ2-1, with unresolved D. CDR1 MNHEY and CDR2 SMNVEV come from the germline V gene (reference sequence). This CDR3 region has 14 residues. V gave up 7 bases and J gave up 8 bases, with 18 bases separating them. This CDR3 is CASTTSTGWDEQFF. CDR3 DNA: TGTGCCAGCACCACCTCGACTGGGTGGGATGAGCAGTTCTTC.

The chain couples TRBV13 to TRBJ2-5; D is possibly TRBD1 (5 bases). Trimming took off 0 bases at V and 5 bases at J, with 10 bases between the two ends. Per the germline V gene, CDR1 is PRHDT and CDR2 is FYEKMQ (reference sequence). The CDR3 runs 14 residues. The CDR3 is CASSLGGSGETQYF. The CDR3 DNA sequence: TGTGCCAGCAGCTTAGGTGGGTCAGGGGAGACCCAGTACTTC.

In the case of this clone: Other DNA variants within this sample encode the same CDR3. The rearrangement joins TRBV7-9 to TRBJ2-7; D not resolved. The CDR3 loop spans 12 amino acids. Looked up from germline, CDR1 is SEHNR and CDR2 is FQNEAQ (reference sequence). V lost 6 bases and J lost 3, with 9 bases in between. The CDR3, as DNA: TGTGCCAGCAGTCCCGGCGGCTACGAGCAGTACTTC. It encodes CASSPGGYEQYF. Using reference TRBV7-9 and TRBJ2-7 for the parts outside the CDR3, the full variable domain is DTGVSQNPRHKITKRGQNVTFRCDPISEHNRLYWYRQTLGQGPEFLTYFQNEAQLEKSRLLSDRFSAERPKGSFSTLEIQRTEQGDSAMYLCASSPGGYEQYFGPGTRLTVT.

Here the CDR3 DNA reads TGTGCCAGTAGCCTTTTCGTCGGGGAGCTGTTTTTT. Its translation is CASSLFVGELFF. The chain links TRBV19 to TRBJ2-2, with D unclear. Trimming pared 6 bases from V and 7 bases from J, leaving 9 bases between. CDR3 length: 12 residues. The germline V gene has CDR1 LNHDA and CDR2 SQIVND (reference sequence).

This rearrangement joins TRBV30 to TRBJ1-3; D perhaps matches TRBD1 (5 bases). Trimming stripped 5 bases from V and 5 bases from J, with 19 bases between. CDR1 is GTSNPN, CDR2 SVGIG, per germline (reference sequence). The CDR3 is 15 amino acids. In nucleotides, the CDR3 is TGTGCCTGGGATAGGAGACAGAAAATCCGAAACACCATATATTTT. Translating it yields CAWDRRQKIRNTIYF.

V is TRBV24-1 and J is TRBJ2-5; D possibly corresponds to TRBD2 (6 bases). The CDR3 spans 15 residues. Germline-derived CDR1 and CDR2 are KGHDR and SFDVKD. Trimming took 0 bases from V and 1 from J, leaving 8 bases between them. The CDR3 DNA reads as TGTGCCACCAGTGATTTGCGGAGGGCCCAAGAGACCCAGTACTTC. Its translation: CATSDLRRAQETQYF.

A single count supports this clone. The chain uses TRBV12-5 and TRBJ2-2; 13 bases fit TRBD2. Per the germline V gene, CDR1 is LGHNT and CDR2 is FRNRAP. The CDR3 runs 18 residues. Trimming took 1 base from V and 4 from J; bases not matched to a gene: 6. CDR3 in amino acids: CASGLALAGGRGTGELFF. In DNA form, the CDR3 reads TGTGCTAGTGGTTTGGCACTAGCGGGGGGGCGTGGCACCGGGGAGCTGTTTTTT.

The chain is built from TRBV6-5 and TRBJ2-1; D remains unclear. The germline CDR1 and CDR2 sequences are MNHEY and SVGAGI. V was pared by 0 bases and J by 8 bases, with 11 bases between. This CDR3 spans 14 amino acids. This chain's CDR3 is CASSYSWQSDEQFF. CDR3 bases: TGTGCCAGCAGTTACTCGTGGCAGAGCGATGAGCAGTTCTTC.

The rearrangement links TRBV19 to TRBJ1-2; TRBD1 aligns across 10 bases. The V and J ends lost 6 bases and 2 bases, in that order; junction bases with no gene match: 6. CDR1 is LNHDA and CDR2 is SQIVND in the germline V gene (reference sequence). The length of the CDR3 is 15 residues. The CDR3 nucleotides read TGTGCCAGTAGGGGGCCGGGACAGGGGAACTATGGCTACACCTTC. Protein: CASRGPGQGNYGYTF. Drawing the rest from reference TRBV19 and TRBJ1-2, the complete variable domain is DGGITQSPKYLFRKEGQNVTLSCEQNLNHDAMYWYRQDPGQGLRLIYYSQIVNDFQKGDIAEGYSVSREKKESFPLTVTSAQKNPTAFYLCASRGPGQGNYGYTFGSGTRLTVV.

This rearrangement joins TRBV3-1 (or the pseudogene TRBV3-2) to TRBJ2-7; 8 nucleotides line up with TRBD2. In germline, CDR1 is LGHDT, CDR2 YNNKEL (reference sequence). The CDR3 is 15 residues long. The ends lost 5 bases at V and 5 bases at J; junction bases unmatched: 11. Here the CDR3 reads CASSYIQFSGDEQYF. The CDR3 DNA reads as TGTGCCAGCAGCTATATCCAATTTAGCGGGGACGAGCAGTACTTC.

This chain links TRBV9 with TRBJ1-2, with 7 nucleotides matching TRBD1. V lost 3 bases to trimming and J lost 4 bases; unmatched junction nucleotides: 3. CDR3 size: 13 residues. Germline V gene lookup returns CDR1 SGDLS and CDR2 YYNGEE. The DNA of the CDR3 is TGTGCCAGCAGCGAGACAGGGAGCTATGGCTACACCTTC. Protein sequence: CASSETGSYGYTF.

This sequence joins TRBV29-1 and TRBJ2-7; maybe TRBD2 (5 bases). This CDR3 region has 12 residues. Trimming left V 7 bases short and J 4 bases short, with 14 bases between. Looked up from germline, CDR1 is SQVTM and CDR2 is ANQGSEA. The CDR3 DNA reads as TGCAGCGCCGGGATGGTGGGTTACGAGCAGTACTTC. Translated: CSAGMVGYEQYF.

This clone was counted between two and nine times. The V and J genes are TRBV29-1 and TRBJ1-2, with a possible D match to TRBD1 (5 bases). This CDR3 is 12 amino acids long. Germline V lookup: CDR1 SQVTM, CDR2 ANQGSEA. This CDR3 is CTTGGPSSGYTF. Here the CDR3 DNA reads TGCACAACGGGGGGTCCTAGCAGTGGCTACACCTTC.

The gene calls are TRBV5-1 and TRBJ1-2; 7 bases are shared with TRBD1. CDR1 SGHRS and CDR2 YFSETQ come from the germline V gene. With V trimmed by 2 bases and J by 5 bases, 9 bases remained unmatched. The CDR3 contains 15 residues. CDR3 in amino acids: CASSFGQVGIYGYTF. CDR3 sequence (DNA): TGCGCCAGCAGCTTCGGACAGGTTGGGATTTATGGCTACACCTTC.

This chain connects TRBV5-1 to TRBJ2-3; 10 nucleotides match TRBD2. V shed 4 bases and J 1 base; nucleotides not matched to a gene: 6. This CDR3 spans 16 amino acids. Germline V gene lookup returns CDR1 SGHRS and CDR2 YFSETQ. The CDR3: CASSNGLAEGTDTQYF. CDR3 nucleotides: TGCGCCAGCAGCAACGGACTAGCGGAGGGCACAGATACGCAGTATTTT.

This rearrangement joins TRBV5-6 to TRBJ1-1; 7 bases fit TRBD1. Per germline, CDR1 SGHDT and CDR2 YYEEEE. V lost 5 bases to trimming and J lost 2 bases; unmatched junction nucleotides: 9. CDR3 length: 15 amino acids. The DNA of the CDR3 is TGTGCCAGCAGACCTACAGGGGCGAGAAACACTGAAGCTTTCTTT. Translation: CASRPTGARNTEAFF.

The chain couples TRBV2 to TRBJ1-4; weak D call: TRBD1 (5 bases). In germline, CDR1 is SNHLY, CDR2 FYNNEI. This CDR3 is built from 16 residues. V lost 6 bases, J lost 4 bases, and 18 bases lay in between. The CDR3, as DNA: TGTGCCAGCAGCGGGGGACTGCATCTCAATAATGAAAAACTGTTTTTT. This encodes CASSGGLHLNNEKLFF.

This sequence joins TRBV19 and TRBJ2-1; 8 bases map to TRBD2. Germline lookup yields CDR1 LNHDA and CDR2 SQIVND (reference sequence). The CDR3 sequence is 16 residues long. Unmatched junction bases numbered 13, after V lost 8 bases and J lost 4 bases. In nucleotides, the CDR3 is TGTGCCAGTTTAGATCGGGCGGGAGGACTATACAATGAGCAGTTCTTC. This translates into CASLDRAGGLYNEQFF.

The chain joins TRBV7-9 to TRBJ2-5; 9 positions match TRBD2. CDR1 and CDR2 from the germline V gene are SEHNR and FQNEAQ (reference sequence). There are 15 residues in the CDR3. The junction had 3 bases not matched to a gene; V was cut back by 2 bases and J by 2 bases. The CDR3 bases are TGTGCCAGCAGCTTAATAGCGGGAGTACAAGAGACCCAGTACTTC. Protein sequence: CASSLIAGVQETQYF.

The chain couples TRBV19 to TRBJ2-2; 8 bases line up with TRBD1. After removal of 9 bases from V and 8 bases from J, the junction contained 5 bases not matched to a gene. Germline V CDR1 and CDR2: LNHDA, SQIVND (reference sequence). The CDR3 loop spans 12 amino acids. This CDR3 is CASPTGAGELFF. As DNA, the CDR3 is TGTGCCAGCCCGACAGGGGCTGGGGAGCTGTTTTTT.

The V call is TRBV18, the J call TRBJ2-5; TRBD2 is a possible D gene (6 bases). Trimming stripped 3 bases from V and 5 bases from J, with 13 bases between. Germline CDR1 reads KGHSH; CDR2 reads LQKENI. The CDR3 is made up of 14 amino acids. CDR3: CASSPTSSDETQYF. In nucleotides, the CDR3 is TGTGCCAGCTCACCGACGTCTAGCGACGAGACCCAGTACTTC.

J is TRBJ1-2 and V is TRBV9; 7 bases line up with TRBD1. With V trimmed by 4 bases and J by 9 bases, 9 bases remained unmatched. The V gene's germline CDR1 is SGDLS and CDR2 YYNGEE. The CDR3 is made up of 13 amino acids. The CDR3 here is CASSSTRDRSYTF. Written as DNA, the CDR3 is TGTGCCAGCAGCTCGACCCGGGACAGAAGCTACACCTTC.

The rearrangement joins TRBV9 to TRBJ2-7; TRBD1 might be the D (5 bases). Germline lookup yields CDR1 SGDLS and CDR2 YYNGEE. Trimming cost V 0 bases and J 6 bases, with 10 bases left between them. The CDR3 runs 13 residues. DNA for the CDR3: TGTGCCAGCAGCGTAGTTTGGCAGGGCGAGCAGTACTTC. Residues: CASSVVWQGEQYF. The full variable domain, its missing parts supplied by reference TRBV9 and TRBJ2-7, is DSGVTQTPKHLITATGQRVTLRCSPRSGDLSVYWYQQSLDQGLQFLIQYYNGEERAKGNILERFSAQQFPDLHSELNLSSLELGDSALYFCASSVVWQGEQYFGPGTRLTVT.